This TCR beta chain was obtained from a study of T cell responses to AZD1222 COVID-19 vaccine. Second doses were pooled across both intervals (about 4 or about 12 weeks). Method: immunoSEQ multiplex PCR; TCRdb's copy keeps in-frame clones and lacks some. The data show about 54,000 clones, more than 70% seen once. Trimming took 2 bases from V and 4 from J, leaving 14 bases between them. Germline CDR1 reads SEHNR; CDR2 reads FQNEAQ (reference sequence). The CDR3 is 15 residues long. On this clone itself: Its antigen is not known.

Findings of the study overall: Recipients of two AZD1222 doses showed rising Spike-specific TCR breadth and depth. Most donors were white British, females outnumbered males, and clonal diversity was possibly underestimated. Across the whole spike, CD4 TCRs peaked at regions 160-218 and 743-854.

The clonotype comes from an adult who received the AZD1222 COVID-19 vaccine. The source was peripheral blood, collected 28 days after the second AZD1222 dose. The chain combines TRBV7-9 with TRBJ1-2; no definite D call. For the CDR3, the DNA is TGTGCCAGCAGCTTAATCGGCGACCTAAGCTATGGCTACACCTTC. Translated, it gives CASSLIGDLSYGYTF.